This entry lists 32 T cell receptor beta chains sequenced from one sample in a study of T cell responses to AZD1222 COVID-19 vaccine. Produced via immunoSEQ multiplex PCR; TCRdb's table is partial and in-frame only. The sample shows about 140,000 clones, approximately 90% of them seen only once. The starting material was peripheral blood, obtained on day 0 of AZD1222 vaccination. These receptors were taken from an adult in good health.

V usage is TRBV7-2 and J usage is TRBJ1-2; D not resolved. The CDR3 has 14 amino acids. The germline V and J ends were trimmed by 3 bases and 5 bases, with 13 bases remaining between them. Germline CDR1 reads SGHTA; CDR2 reads FQGNSA. In DNA, the CDR3 is TGTGCCAGCAGCTTTTCCGTAGGGATTTATGGCTACACCTTC. Protein product: CASSFSVGIYGYTF. Supplemented by reference TRBV7-2 and TRBJ1-2, the full variable domain reads GAGVSQSPSNKVTEKGKDVELRCDPISGHTALYWYRQSLGQGLEFLIYFQGNSAPDKSGLPSDRFSAERTGGSVSTLTIQRTQQEDSAVYLCASSFSVGIYGYTFGSGTRLTVV.

The chain carries TRBV3-1 (or the pseudogene TRBV3-2) and TRBJ2-7, with 11 bases fitting TRBD2. CDR3 length: 16 amino acids. Germline V gene sequence: CDR1 LGHDT, CDR2 YNNKEL (reference sequence). V gave up 0 bases and J gave up 0 bases; unmatched junction bases: 1. CDR3 sequence (DNA): TGTGCCAGCAGCCAAGAAGGACTAGCGGGCTCCTACGAGCAGTACTTC. This codes for CASSQEGLAGSYEQYF.

CDR3 nucleotides: TGTGCCACCAGCACCCAATACGGAGAGACCCAGTACTTC. Protein product: CATSTQYGETQYF. This chain uses TRBV15 with TRBJ2-5; D gene ambiguous. Trimming took 4 bases from V and 4 from J, leaving 10 bases between them. This CDR3 contains 13 residues. Germline-derived CDR1 and CDR2 are LNHNV and YYDKDF (reference sequence).

The J gene is TRBJ1-5, the V gene TRBV7-8; maybe TRBD1 (6 bases). The CDR3 covers 17 residues. V was pared by 4 bases and J by 8 bases, with 24 bases between. The V gene's germline CDR1 is SGHVS and CDR2 FQNEAQ. CDR3 amino acids: CASSSYRDTSPVKPQHF. DNA of the CDR3: TGTGCCAGCAGCTCATACCGGGACACTTCCCCCGTTAAGCCCCAGCATTTT.

This sequence joins TRBV11-2 and TRBJ1-2; D is ambiguous. V lost 4 bases to trimming and J lost 7 bases, with 10 bases between them. The CDR3 consists of 12 residues. Germline assignment: CDR1 SGHAT and CDR2 FQNNGV. The CDR3 region has the DNA TGTGCCAGCAGCTCCGGGTACTTTGGCTACACCTTC. Protein product: CASSSGYFGYTF.

This chain uses TRBV7-2 with TRBJ1-5, with unresolved D. The V gene lost 0 bases and the J gene lost 4 bases, with 10 bases spanning the gap. The germline CDR1 and CDR2 sequences are SGHTA and FQGNSA. The CDR3 extends over 15 amino acids. This chain's CDR3 is CASSLAGRMNQPQHF. The CDR3 DNA sequence: TGTGCCAGCAGCTTAGCCGGGAGGATGAATCAGCCCCAGCATTTT.

Notes on this clone: Sequence at one end of the junction differs from germline and may be a read error. The chain has TRBV6-1 and TRBJ2-2; D remains unclear. The CDR3 length is 14 residues. The germline V gene has CDR1 MNHNS and CDR2 SASEGT. This CDR3 is CASSDGPLQIYRVF. CDR3 bases: TGTGCCAGCAGTGATGGACCCCTACAAATCTATCGTGTTTTT.

This sequence joins TRBV28 and TRBJ1-2, with TRBD1 matching over 7 bases. Germline CDR1 and CDR2: MDHEN and SYDVKM. The CDR3 loop spans 15 amino acids. V lost 2 bases and J lost 3; bases outside the gene matches: 6. CDR3 residues: CASSLGGTDHYGYTF. The CDR3 nucleotides are TGTGCCAGCAGTTTAGGTGGGACAGATCACTATGGCTACACCTTC.

The chain employs TRBV11-3 and TRBJ2-7; the D is unclear. With 5 bases removed from V and 2 bases from J, the gap between germline ends came to 10 bases. CDR1 and CDR2 (germline): SGHNT, YENEEA. The CDR3 runs 13 residues. CDR3 nucleotide sequence: TGTGCCAGCAGCCTTAGTCCCGCCTACGAGCAGTACTTC. This sequence encodes CASSLSPAYEQYF.

The chain employs TRBV11-2 and TRBJ2-7, with 7 bases lining up with TRBD2. Germline lookup yields CDR1 SGHAT and CDR2 FQNNGV. V dropped 0 bases and J dropped 3; count of bases not matched to a gene: 17. CDR3 length: 19 residues. CDR3 sequence: CASSLDDFRDYRTNYEQYF. The CDR3 nucleotides are TGTGCCAGCAGCTTAGACGACTTCCGGGACTACCGAACGAACTACGAGCAGTACTTC.

The chain has TRBV27 and TRBJ2-3, with D hard to call. V lost 3 bases and J 0 bases, leaving 7 bases between the germline ends. The CDR3 sequence is 14 residues long. Germline CDR1 MNHEY, CDR2 SMNVEV (reference sequence). The CDR3 DNA reads as TGTGCCAGCAGTTTGGAACATAGCACAGATACGCAGTATTTT. This gives the protein CASSLEHSTDTQYF.

The genes are TRBV20-1 and TRBJ2-5, with D maybe TRBD1 (5 bases). This CDR3 is built from 14 residues. Trimming took off 3 bases at V and 9 bases at J, with 20 bases between the two ends. Germline values: CDR1 DFQATT, CDR2 SNEGSKA (reference sequence). DNA of the CDR3: TGCAGTGCTAGTTTCTTGGGGCACGTTTTTTCCCAGTACTTC. Its protein product is CSASFLGHVFSQYF.

The chain recombines TRBV7-8 with TRBJ2-1, with D possibly being TRBD2 (6 bases). V shed 2 bases and J shed 6 bases, with 17 bases lying between them. Germline CDR1 SGHVS, CDR2 FQNEAQ. The CDR3 loop spans 16 amino acids. CDR3 DNA: TGTGCCAGCAGCTTAACTCCCAGGAGGGCAGCCAATGAGCAGTTCTTC. Amino acids: CASSLTPRRAANEQFF.

The chain links TRBV5-4 to TRBJ2-1; 9 bases agree with TRBD2. Trimming took 1 base from V and 6 from J; bases not matched to a gene: 5. From germline, CDR1 is SGHNT and CDR2 YYREEE (reference sequence). This CDR3 is built from 15 residues. CDR3 DNA: TGTGCCAGCAGCTTGTTTAGCGGGAGTTTCAATGAGCAGTTCTTC. Translated: CASSLFSGSFNEQFF.

V is TRBV5-4 and J is TRBJ2-1, with 8 bases lining up with TRBD2. The germline CDR1 and CDR2 sequences are SGHNT and YYREEE (reference sequence). V trimming: 6 bases; J trimming: 7 bases; junction bases outside the gene matches: 9. This CDR3 is built from 14 residues. The CDR3 DNA is TGTGCCAGCACCGGCGGGAGGTCAAGTAATGAGCAGTTCTTC. Protein product: CASTGGRSSNEQFF.

The chain combines TRBV20-1 with TRBJ1-5; D is ambiguous. The CDR3 has 13 amino acids. The germline gives CDR1 DFQATT, CDR2 SNEGSKA (reference sequence). V shed 3 bases and J shed 6 bases, with 12 bases lying between them. The CDR3 sequence: CSASKKVGQPQHF. The CDR3 DNA reads as TGCAGTGCTAGTAAAAAGGTGGGTCAGCCCCAGCATTTT.

CDR3 in DNA: TGTGCCAGCAGCTTAGTCCCAGGGGGGTTGGACAGGCGCTCCAATGAGCAGTTCTTC. Amino acid sequence: CASSLVPGGLDRRSNEQFF. The chain employs TRBV7-2 and TRBJ2-1; maybe TRBD1 (7 bases). This CDR3 contains 19 residues. Germline CDR1 reads SGHTA; CDR2 reads FQGNSA. Trimming pared 1 base from V and 6 bases from J, leaving 25 bases between.

Worth noting for this clone: The junction shows a germline mismatch at one end, possibly a read error. This chain links TRBV7-2 with TRBJ1-2; D ambiguous. CDR1 and CDR2 (germline): SGHTA, FQGNSA. The CDR3 is made up of 12 amino acids. The CDR3 sequence: CASSPAFYGHTF. As DNA, the CDR3 is TGTGCCAGCAGCCCAGCGTTCTATGGCCACACCTTC.

The chain joins TRBV9 to TRBJ2-2, with 14 bases matching TRBD2. Trimming at V came to 7 bases and at J to 1 base, leaving 9 bases not matched to a gene. The CDR3 contains 18 residues. Per the germline V gene, CDR1 is SGDLS and CDR2 is YYNGEE. The CDR3 sequence is CASEPGGLAGVNTGELFF. The CDR3 DNA reads as TGTGCCAGCGAGCCTGGGGGACTAGCGGGAGTGAACACCGGGGAGCTGTTTTTT.

The chain couples TRBV18 to TRBJ2-4; D is perhaps TRBD2 (7 bases). CDR3 size: 16 residues. Germline V gives CDR1 KGHSH, CDR2 LQKENI. Deletions cut 0 bases from V and 0 bases from J, with 9 bases between. The CDR3 here is CASSPPGGLAKNIQYF. CDR3 nucleotides: TGTGCCAGCTCACCACCGGGGGGGCTAGCCAAAAACATTCAGTACTTC.

There are a few counts of this clone. This CDR3 reads CASSPWRQGADEQYF. CDR3 in DNA: TGTGCCAGCAGCCCCTGGAGGCAGGGGGCCGACGAGCAGTACTTC. This chain joins TRBV27 and TRBJ2-7, with 8 positions matching TRBD1. Germline lookup yields CDR1 MNHEY and CDR2 SMNVEV (reference sequence). V shed 6 bases and J 5 bases; nucleotides not matched to a gene: 12. This CDR3 is built from 15 residues.

V usage is TRBV5-1 and J usage is TRBJ1-2; D may be TRBD1 (6 bases). The CDR3 consists of 15 residues. The V end was cut by 2 bases, the J end by 8 bases, with 19 bases between. Per germline, CDR1 SGHRS and CDR2 YFSETQ. The CDR3 DNA reads as TGCGCCAGCAGCTTTGGAGACCGGGGGCCCGGGGGCTACACCTTC. Translation: CASSFGDRGPGGYTF.

A few counts support this clone. J is TRBJ1-1 and V is TRBV18, with D possibly TRBD1 on 5 matching bases. This CDR3 is 15 amino acids long. Trimming left V 3 bases short and J 0 bases short, with 11 bases between. Germline V gene sequence: CDR1 KGHSH, CDR2 LQKENI. The CDR3 sequence: CASSPLDTLNTEAFF. The CDR3 bases are TGTGCCAGCTCACCCCTGGACACTTTGAACACTGAAGCTTTCTTT.

The chain employs TRBV6-1 and TRBJ1-5; D remains unclear. CDR1 is MNHNS, CDR2 SASEGT, per germline. This CDR3 region has 16 residues. Trimming cost V 2 bases and J 7 bases, with 18 bases left between them. The CDR3 loop reads CASSESHLADGQPQHF. The CDR3 bases are TGTGCCAGCAGTGAATCCCACCTTGCGGATGGGCAGCCCCAGCATTTT.

The chain combines TRBV28 with TRBJ2-1; TRBD2 matches at 12 bases. In germline, CDR1 is MDHEN, CDR2 SYDVKM. This CDR3 contains 15 residues. Losses at the gene ends were 7 bases for V and 9 bases for J; bases not matched to a gene: 10. The CDR3 here is CASTQTSGRVVEQFF. The CDR3 DNA is TGTGCCAGCACTCAGACTAGCGGGAGAGTTGTTGAGCAGTTCTTC. Full variable domain (rest looked up from reference TRBV28 and TRBJ2-1): DVKVTQSSRYLVKRTGEKVFLECVQDMDHENMFWYRQDPGLGLRLIYFSYDVKMKEKGDIPEGYSVSREKKERFSLILESASTNQTSMYLCASTQTSGRVVEQFFGPGTRLTVL.

The rearrangement uses TRBV24-1 and TRBJ1-5; 10 nucleotides agree with TRBD1. CDR3 size: 15 residues. Unmatched junction bases numbered 6, after V lost 4 bases and J lost 7 bases. CDR1 KGHDR and CDR2 SFDVKD come from the germline V gene. The CDR3 is CATSDGTGVGQPQHF. The CDR3 DNA is TGTGCCACCAGTGACGGGACAGGGGTAGGCCAGCCCCAGCATTTT.

The V call is TRBV5-1, the J call TRBJ2-3; TRBD2 matches at 9 bases. Germline V gene sequence: CDR1 SGHRS, CDR2 YFSETQ. This CDR3 is built from 17 residues. V shed 0 bases, J shed 4 bases, and the junction held 9 bases outside the gene matches. The CDR3 bases are TGCGCCAGCAGCTTGGGTAGTAGCGGGAGTCGGGCAGATACGCAGTATTTT. Protein sequence: CASSLGSSGSRADTQYF.

In the case of this clone: Its ends do not fully match the called genes, so a read error is possible. V usage is TRBV11-2 and J usage is TRBJ2-7; D may be TRBD1 or TRBD2 (5 bases each). The CDR3 is made up of 14 amino acids. The germline gives CDR1 SGHAT, CDR2 FQNNGV. For the CDR3, the DNA is TGTGCCAGCAGCTCACGGGACGGGACCTACCCCACCCCTTTC. Its protein product is CASSSRDGTYPTPF.

J is TRBJ2-2 and V is TRBV9; D is unclear. Germline V gene lookup returns CDR1 SGDLS and CDR2 YYNGEE. The CDR3 extends over 16 amino acids. V lost 0 bases and J 3 bases, leaving 12 bases between the germline ends. This chain's CDR3 is CASSVALGLDTGELFF. The CDR3 DNA is TGTGCCAGCAGCGTAGCTCTGGGCCTTGACACCGGGGAGCTGTTTTTT.

The chain is built from TRBV30 and TRBJ2-1; D unclear. This CDR3 is built from 17 residues. The germline V gene encodes CDR1 GTSNPN and CDR2 SVGIG (reference sequence). Trimming cost V 0 bases and J 1 base, with 16 bases left between them. CDR3 in DNA: TGTGCCTGGAGTGTATTCTGGGGTAGTCCTTCCTACAATGAGCAGTTCTTC. Its protein product is CAWSVFWGSPSYNEQFF.

The V gene is TRBV30, the J gene TRBJ1-5; D is uncertain. The CDR3 covers 13 residues. CDR1 and CDR2 (germline): GTSNPN, SVGIG (reference sequence). The ends were cut back, 1 base at V and 4 bases at J, with 8 bases in the middle. The CDR3 loop is CAWSAAGNQPQHF. DNA for the CDR3: TGTGCCTGGAGTGCGGCCGGTAATCAGCCCCAGCATTTT. The variable domain in full, completed from reference TRBV30 and TRBJ1-5, reads SQTIHQWPATLVQPVGSPLSLECTVEGTSNPNLYWYRQAAGRGLQLLFYSVGIGQISSEVPQNLSASRPQDRQFILSSKKLLLSDSGFYLCAWSAAGNQPQHFGDGTRLSIL.

V gene TRBV6-2 or TRBV6-3 combines with J gene TRBJ1-2; 7 bases match TRBD1. There are 14 residues in the CDR3. Germline values: CDR1 MNHEY, CDR2 SVGEGT. The junction had 6 bases not matched to a gene; V was cut back by 5 bases and J by 3 bases. The CDR3 sequence is CASSPPGGYYGYTF. Written as DNA, the CDR3 is TGTGCCAGCAGTCCACCAGGGGGGTACTATGGCTACACCTTC.